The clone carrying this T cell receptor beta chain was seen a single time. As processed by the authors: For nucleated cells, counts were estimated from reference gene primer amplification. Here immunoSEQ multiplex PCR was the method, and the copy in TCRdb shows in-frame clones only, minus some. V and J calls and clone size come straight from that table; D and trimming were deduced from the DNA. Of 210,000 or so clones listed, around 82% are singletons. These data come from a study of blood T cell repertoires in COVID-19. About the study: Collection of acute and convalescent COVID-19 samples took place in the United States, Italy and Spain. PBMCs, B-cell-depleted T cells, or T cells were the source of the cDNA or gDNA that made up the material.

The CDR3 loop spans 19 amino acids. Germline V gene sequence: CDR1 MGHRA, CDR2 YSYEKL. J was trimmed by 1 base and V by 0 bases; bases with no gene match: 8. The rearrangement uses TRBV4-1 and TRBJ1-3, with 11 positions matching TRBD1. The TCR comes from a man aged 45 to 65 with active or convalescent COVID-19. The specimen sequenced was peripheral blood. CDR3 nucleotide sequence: TGCGCCAGCAGCCAAGATCTCGGGGGGACAGGGGGTTCTGGAAACACCATATATTTT. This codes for CASSQDLGGTGGSGNTIYF.